Presented here are 12 T cell receptor beta chains from one specimen sequenced in a study of blood T cell repertoires in COVID-19. The data were produced by immunoSEQ multiplex PCR, yet TCRdb's version contains in-frame clones alone and is incomplete. The table has roughly 500,000 clones, roughly nine tenths seen once. The sequencing sample was made of PBMCs or T cells enriched from blood (not recorded which). The receptors come from a woman in her sixties or seventies who had recovered from COVID-19.

This clone was recorded only once. The chain joins TRBV6-5 to TRBJ2-2; 13 bases fit TRBD2. V trimming: 6 bases; J trimming: 5 bases; junction bases outside the gene matches: 3. CDR1 is MNHEY, CDR2 SVGAGI, per germline. The CDR3 runs 15 residues. CDR3 in amino acids: CASRTSGGATGELFF. As DNA, the CDR3 is TGTGCCAGCAGAACTAGCGGGGGGGCGACCGGGGAGCTGTTTTTT.

The chain has TRBV5-4 and TRBJ1-1; D is perhaps TRBD1 (6 bases). This CDR3 contains 14 residues. V was pared by 3 bases and J by 7 bases, with 16 bases between. CDR1 and CDR2 from the germline V gene are SGHNT and YYREEE (reference sequence). Here the CDR3 DNA reads TGTGCCAGCAGCTCCCGGGAGGGGGGGAGTGAAGCTTTCTTT. It codes for CASSSREGGSEAFF.

The gene calls are TRBV5-1 and TRBJ2-3, with 10 positions matching TRBD2. This CDR3 comprises 16 residues. V shed 3 bases and J 4 bases; nucleotides not matched to a gene: 8. In germline, CDR1 is SGHRS, CDR2 YFSETQ. CDR3 protein: CASSSLAGGGADTQYF. The CDR3 DNA reads TGCGCCAGCAGCTCATTAGCGGGGGGCGGAGCAGATACGCAGTATTTT. Variable domain in full (rest from reference TRBV5-1 and TRBJ2-3): KAGVTQTPRYLIKTRGQQVTLSCSPISGHRSVSWYQQTPGQGLQFLFEYFSETQRNKGNFPGRFSGRQFSNSRSEMNVSTLELGDSALYLCASSSLAGGGADTQYFGPGTRLTVL.

The chain links TRBV5-6 to TRBJ1-6, with D hard to call. V was cut by 0 bases and J by 9 bases, with 4 bases left in between. The CDR3 runs to 12 residues. CDR1 and CDR2 (germline): SGHDT, YYEEEE. In DNA, the CDR3 is TGTGCCAGCAGCTTGGCCTTTTCACCCCTCCACTTT. It yields the protein CASSLAFSPLHF.

This chain uses TRBV6-1 with TRBJ1-2; 7 bases fit TRBD1. V lost 0 bases, J lost 8 bases, and 6 bases stayed unmatched. CDR3 length: 14 residues. Germline values: CDR1 MNHNS, CDR2 SASEGT. This chain's CDR3 is CASSEADRVLGYTF. The CDR3, as DNA: TGTGCCAGCAGTGAAGCAGACAGGGTCTTGGGCTACACCTTC.

The V gene is TRBV6-5, the J gene TRBJ1-5; 7 nucleotides line up with TRBD1. Germline CDR1 MNHEY, CDR2 SVGAGI. V shed 7 bases, J shed 4 bases, and the junction held 10 bases outside the gene matches. The CDR3 covers 15 residues. In DNA, the CDR3 is TGTGCCAGCATCCGACAGGGTTGGGGTAATCAGCCCCAGCATTTT. Amino acids: CASIRQGWGNQPQHF.

The CDR3 nucleotides are TGTGCCAGTAGTGGACAGGTTAGCAATCAGCCCCAGCATTTT. Protein: CASSGQVSNQPQHF. The chain has TRBV19 and TRBJ1-5; TRBD1 matches at 7 bases. The CDR3 spans 14 residues. J was trimmed by 0 bases and V by 5 bases; bases with no gene match: 1. CDR1 and CDR2 from the germline V gene are LNHDA and SQIVND (reference sequence).

This clone was recorded a few times. The rearrangement links TRBV4-1 to TRBJ2-7; 12 bases agree with TRBD2. The CDR3 totals 15 residues. Germline CDR1 and CDR2: MGHRA and YSYEKL. The trim removed 4 bases at V and 0 bases at J, leaving 1 base unmatched. CDR3 sequence: CASSLLAGGSYEQYF. DNA of the CDR3: TGCGCCAGCAGCCTACTAGCGGGGGGCTCCTACGAGCAGTACTTC.

This chain links TRBV2 with TRBJ2-3; D may be TRBD2 (5 bases). CDR1 and CDR2 from the germline V gene are SNHLY and FYNNEI. The CDR3 loop spans 13 amino acids. V gave up 8 bases and J gave up 11 bases, with 20 bases separating them. The CDR3: CASSIRPAEGQYF. In DNA, the CDR3 is TGTGCCAGCTCGATCCGGCCCGCCGAGGGGCAGTATTTT.

This rearrangement joins TRBV6-5 to TRBJ2-7, with 11 nucleotides matching TRBD2. Germline CDR1 and CDR2: MNHEY and SVGAGI. Germline trimming cut 6 bases from V and 0 bases from J; bases unmatched to any gene: 4. CDR3 length: 15 residues. The CDR3 coding sequence is TGTGCCAGCAGGATTAGCGGGGGGGCCTCCTACGAGCAGTACTTC. Residues: CASRISGGASYEQYF.

The chain carries TRBV2 and TRBJ2-3, with TRBD2 matching 8 bases. This CDR3 has 15 residues. Losses at the gene ends were 3 bases for V and 0 bases for J; bases not matched to a gene: 2. From germline, CDR1 is SNHLY and CDR2 FYNNEI. The CDR3 here is CASSERGASTDTQYF. In DNA, the CDR3 is TGTGCCAGCAGTGAGCGGGGGGCAAGCACAGATACGCAGTATTTT.

V gene TRBV5-4 combines with J gene TRBJ2-1; D is perhaps TRBD2 (5 bases). The ends were cut back, 0 bases at V and 0 bases at J, with 10 bases in the middle. The CDR3 sequence is 16 residues long. Germline loops: CDR1 SGHNT, CDR2 YYREEE (reference sequence). CDR3 loop: CASSLGGQSSYNEQFF. Written as DNA, the CDR3 is TGTGCCAGCAGCTTGGGAGGGCAGAGCTCCTACAATGAGCAGTTCTTC.